Following are 21 T cell receptor beta chains from one sample sequenced in a study of cytomegalovirus exposure and HLA in healthy donors. Assay used: immunoSEQ multiplex PCR; TCRdb lists only in-frame clones, some missing. Of some 83,000 clones in the sample, approximately 93% were seen once. Material: PBMCs. Source of these receptors: a woman under 30 in good health and CMV-seronegative.

V is TRBV11-3 and J is TRBJ2-1; 11 bases match TRBD2. This CDR3 is built from 16 residues. Germline V CDR1 and CDR2: SGHNT, YENEEA. V lost 5 bases to trimming and J lost 8 bases; unmatched junction nucleotides: 11. CDR3: CASSISGRALIYEQFF. The CDR3 DNA reads as TGTGCCAGCAGCATTAGCGGGAGGGCCTTAATCTATGAGCAGTTCTTC.

This clone was counted once. The chain is built from TRBV18 and TRBJ1-1, with 8 bases lining up with TRBD1. The germline gives CDR1 KGHSH, CDR2 LQKENI. Unmatched junction bases numbered 4, after V lost 0 bases and J lost 4 bases. This CDR3 has 15 residues. CDR3 protein: CASSPPTGATTEAFF. Written as DNA, the CDR3 is TGTGCCAGCTCACCACCGACAGGGGCAACCACTGAAGCTTTCTTT.

The gene calls are TRBV28 and TRBJ2-7, with 10 bases fitting TRBD2. V trimming: 7 bases; J trimming: 9 bases; junction bases outside the gene matches: 15. The CDR3 is made up of 15 amino acids. The germline CDR1 and CDR2 sequences are MDHEN and SYDVKM. The CDR3 loop reads CASNRAGGSYEGQYF. The CDR3 region has the DNA TGTGCCAGCAATCGAGCGGGAGGGAGTTACGAGGGGCAGTACTTC.

The chain recombines TRBV4-1 with TRBJ2-1; D is ambiguous. This CDR3 is 17 amino acids long. Germline V gives CDR1 MGHRA, CDR2 YSYEKL. V was cut by 1 base and J by 0 bases, with 13 bases left in between. CDR3 DNA: TGCGCCAGCAGCCAAGTATACGAGTTTAGCTCCTACAATGAGCAGTTCTTC. Translating it yields CASSQVYEFSSYNEQFF.

This chain uses TRBV19 with TRBJ2-7; D possibly corresponds to TRBD1 (6 bases). V was clipped by 3 bases and J by 1 base, with 10 bases between them. Germline CDR1 LNHDA, CDR2 SQIVND (reference sequence). CDR3 length: 14 residues. CDR3 protein: CASSMQGLSYEQYF. The CDR3 region has the DNA TGTGCCAGTAGTATGCAGGGGTTATCCTACGAGCAGTACTTC.

The chain employs TRBV6-1 and TRBJ2-7; 8 bases align to TRBD1. Germline loops: CDR1 MNHNS, CDR2 SASEGT. This CDR3 spans 18 amino acids. J was trimmed by 5 bases and V by 1 base; bases with no gene match: 16. DNA of the CDR3: TGTGCCAGCAGTGAAGGTGAGGATTATCAGGGGGCGATCAACGAGCAGTACTTC. Amino acids: CASSEGEDYQGAINEQYF.

CDR3 protein: CASSQPRAPPYGYTF. The CDR3, as DNA: TGCGCCAGCAGTCAACCCAGGGCGCCGCCTTATGGCTACACCTTC. This chain uses TRBV23-1 with TRBJ1-2; the D gene is possibly TRBD1 (5 bases). TRBV23-1 is an open reading frame whose function is uncertain. This CDR3 has 15 residues. V lost 2 bases, J lost 5 bases, and 15 bases lay in between.

The chain has TRBV2 and TRBJ1-1, with D perhaps TRBD1 (5 bases). V was pared by 3 bases and J by 3 bases, with 11 bases between. The CDR3 totals 14 residues. Germline V gene sequence: CDR1 SNHLY, CDR2 FYNNEI. CDR3 DNA: TGTGCCAGCAGTGAGGAGACAGCATACACTGAAGCTTTCTTT. This gives the protein CASSEETAYTEAFF.

This chain joins TRBV6-5 and TRBJ1-1; 10 bases line up with TRBD1. The germline gives CDR1 MNHEY, CDR2 SVGAGI. The CDR3 contains 16 residues. V lost 2 bases and J lost 3; bases outside the gene matches: 6. Here the CDR3 DNA reads TGTGCCAGCAGTTACACCGGGACAGGGGTGGACACTGAAGCTTTCTTT. Translating gives CASSYTGTGVDTEAFF.

The chain employs TRBV29-1 and TRBJ2-7, with D perhaps matching TRBD1 (6 bases). Germline assignment: CDR1 SQVTM and CDR2 ANQGSEA. V lost 1 base to trimming and J lost 3 bases, with 22 bases between them. The CDR3 spans 17 residues. In DNA, the CDR3 is TGCAGCGTTGAAGCTGTTCGGGACAAGAAAAAGGGCTACGAGCAGTACTTC. Residues: CSVEAVRDKKKGYEQYF.

The chain combines TRBV2 with TRBJ2-2, with 15 bases that match TRBD2. The V gene's germline CDR1 is SNHLY and CDR2 FYNNEI. Trimming removed 6 bases from V and 4 bases from J; junction bases left unmatched: 6. CDR3 length equals 17 residues. CDR3 nucleotides: TGTGCCAGCAGCGGGACTAGCGGGAGGTCGGGCACCGGGGAGCTGTTTTTT. Its protein is CASSGTSGRSGTGELFF.

The chain joins TRBV15 to TRBJ1-1, with D uncertain. Trimming cost V 5 bases and J 6 bases, with 16 bases left between them. The germline gives CDR1 LNHNV, CDR2 YYDKDF (reference sequence). The CDR3 has 14 amino acids. The DNA for the CDR3 is TGTGCCACCAGCCCCCGAACGGCAGGTGCTGAAGCTTTCTTT. Translated: CATSPRTAGAEAFF.

The V gene is TRBV10-3, the J gene TRBJ1-2; 7 bases map to TRBD1. J was trimmed by 8 bases and V by 6 bases; bases with no gene match: 6. The germline CDR1 and CDR2 sequences are ENHRY and SYGVKD. This CDR3 contains 12 residues. CDR3 protein: CAISQTGEGYTF. CDR3 nucleotide sequence: TGTGCCATCAGCCAAACAGGGGAGGGCTACACCTTC.

CDR3 residues: CASSSTIGNTIYF. In DNA form, the CDR3 reads TGTGCCAGCAGCTCAACAATTGGAAACACCATATATTTT. The chain carries TRBV7-9 and TRBJ1-3; D gene unclear. Trimming removed 4 bases from V and 3 bases from J, with 7 bases in between. The CDR3 length is 13 residues. Germline V lookup: CDR1 SEHNR, CDR2 FQNEAQ (reference sequence). Based on the CDR3 plus reference TRBV7-9 and TRBJ1-3, the full variable domain is DTGVSQNPRHKITKRGQNVTFRCDPISEHNRLYWYRQTLGQGPEFLTYFQNEAQLEKSRLLSDRFSAERPKGSFSTLEIQRTEQGDSAMYLCASSSTIGNTIYFGEGSWLTVV.

This chain joins TRBV19 and TRBJ1-5; D is unresolved. The CDR3 is 15 residues long. Germline assignment: CDR1 LNHDA and CDR2 SQIVND (reference sequence). V was trimmed by 7 bases and J by 7 bases, leaving 20 bases between them. The CDR3 loop reads CASNPDSQFPQPQHF. The CDR3 nucleotides are TGTGCCAGTAATCCGGACTCGCAGTTCCCCCAGCCCCAGCATTTT.

In nucleotides, the CDR3 is TGTGCCAGCAGCCCAGGGACTTACGAGCAGTACTTC. Translating it yields CASSPGTYEQYF. V is TRBV7-6 and J is TRBJ2-7, with D possibly matching TRBD2 (6 bases). The V end lost 5 bases, the J end lost 4 bases, and 9 bases lay between the germline ends. Germline V gene data show CDR1 as SGHVS and CDR2 as FNYEAQ. The CDR3 totals 12 residues.

The chain is built from TRBV19 and TRBJ1-1; D is perhaps TRBD1 (6 bases). V was clipped by 4 bases and J by 9 bases, with 12 bases between them. CDR1 is LNHDA, CDR2 SQIVND, per germline (reference sequence). The CDR3 has 12 amino acids. The DNA of the CDR3 is TGTGCCAGTAGTAAGGACAGACTACAAGCTTTCTTT. This gives the protein CASSKDRLQAFF.

The V and J genes are TRBV5-4 and TRBJ2-2, with 7 bases fitting TRBD2. The CDR3 is made up of 15 amino acids. Per the germline V gene, CDR1 is SGHNT and CDR2 is YYREEE (reference sequence). After removal of 4 bases from V and 4 bases from J, the junction contained 7 bases not matched to a gene. The CDR3 sequence is CASSRGDRFTGELFF. CDR3 coding DNA: TGTGCCAGCAGCCGGGGGGACCGCTTCACCGGGGAGCTGTTTTTT.

The rearrangement uses TRBV27 and TRBJ2-1, with 9 bases matching TRBD2. CDR1 is MNHEY, CDR2 SMNVEV, per germline (reference sequence). This CDR3 is built from 16 residues. V was clipped by 5 bases and J by 8 bases; unmatched bases: 13. Here the CDR3 DNA reads TGTGCCAGCAGTCCAATAGCGGGAGCTGCTTTCTATGAGCAGTTCTTC. Its protein product is CASSPIAGAAFYEQFF.

CDR3 nucleotides: TGTGCCAGTAGCATAAACCGGGACAGAGCTAACTATGGCTACACCTTC. Translating gives CASSINRDRANYGYTF. This sequence joins TRBV19 and TRBJ1-2; 7 nucleotides match TRBD1. J lost 0 bases, V lost 6 bases, and 10 bases had no gene match. In germline, CDR1 is LNHDA, CDR2 SQIVND (reference sequence). The CDR3 is 16 residues long.

This sequence joins TRBV27 and TRBJ1-6, with D perhaps matching TRBD1 (5 bases). CDR1 is MNHEY, CDR2 SMNVEV, per germline (reference sequence). The length of the CDR3 is 14 residues. V was clipped by 6 bases and J by 10 bases, with 16 bases between them. The CDR3 DNA reads as TGTGCCAGCAGCCCTCAGGGTTCTTACTCACCCCTCCACTTT. This encodes CASSPQGSYSPLHF.